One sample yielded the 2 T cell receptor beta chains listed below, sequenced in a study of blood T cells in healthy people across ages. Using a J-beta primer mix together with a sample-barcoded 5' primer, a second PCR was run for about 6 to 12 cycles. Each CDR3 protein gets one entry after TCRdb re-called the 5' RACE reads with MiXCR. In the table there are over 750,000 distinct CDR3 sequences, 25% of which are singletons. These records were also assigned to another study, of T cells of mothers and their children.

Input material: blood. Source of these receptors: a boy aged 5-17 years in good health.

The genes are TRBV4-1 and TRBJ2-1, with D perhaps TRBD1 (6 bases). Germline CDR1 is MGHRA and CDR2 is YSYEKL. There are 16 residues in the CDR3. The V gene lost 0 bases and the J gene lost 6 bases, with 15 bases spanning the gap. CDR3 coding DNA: TGCGCCAGCAGCCAAGATCCCGGGACACCCGGCAATGAGCAGTTCTTC. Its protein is CASSQDPGTPGNEQFF.

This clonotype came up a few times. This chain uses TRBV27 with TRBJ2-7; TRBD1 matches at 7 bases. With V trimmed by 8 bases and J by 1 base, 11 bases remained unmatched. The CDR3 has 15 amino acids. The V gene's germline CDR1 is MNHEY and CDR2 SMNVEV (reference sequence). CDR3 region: CASGPRQGVSYEQYF. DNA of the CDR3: TGTGCCAGCGGGCCTAGACAGGGAGTTTCCTACGAGCAGTACTTC.